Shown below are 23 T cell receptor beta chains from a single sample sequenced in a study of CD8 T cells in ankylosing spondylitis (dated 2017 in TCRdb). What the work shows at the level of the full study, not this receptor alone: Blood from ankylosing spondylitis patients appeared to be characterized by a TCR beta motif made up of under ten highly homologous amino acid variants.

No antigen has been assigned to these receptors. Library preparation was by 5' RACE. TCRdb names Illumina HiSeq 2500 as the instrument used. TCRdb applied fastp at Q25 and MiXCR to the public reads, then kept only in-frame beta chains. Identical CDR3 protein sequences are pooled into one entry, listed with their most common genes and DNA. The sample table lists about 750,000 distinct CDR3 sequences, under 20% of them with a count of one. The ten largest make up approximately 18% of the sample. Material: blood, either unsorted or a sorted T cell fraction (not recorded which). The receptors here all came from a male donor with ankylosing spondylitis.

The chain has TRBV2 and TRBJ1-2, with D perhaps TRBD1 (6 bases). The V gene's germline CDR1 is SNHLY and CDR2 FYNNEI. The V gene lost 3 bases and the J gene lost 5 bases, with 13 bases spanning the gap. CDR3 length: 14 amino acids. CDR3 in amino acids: CASSDGGAGYGYTF. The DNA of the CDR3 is TGTGCCAGCAGTGATGGGGGGGCTGGTTATGGCTACACCTTC.

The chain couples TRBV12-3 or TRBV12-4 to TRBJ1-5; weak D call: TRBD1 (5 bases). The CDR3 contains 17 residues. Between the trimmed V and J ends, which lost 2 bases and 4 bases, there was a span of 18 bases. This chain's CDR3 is CASSLRDRAFQNQPQHF. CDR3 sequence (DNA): TGTGCCAGCAGTTTACGGGACCGAGCTTTTCAAAATCAGCCCCAGCATTTT.

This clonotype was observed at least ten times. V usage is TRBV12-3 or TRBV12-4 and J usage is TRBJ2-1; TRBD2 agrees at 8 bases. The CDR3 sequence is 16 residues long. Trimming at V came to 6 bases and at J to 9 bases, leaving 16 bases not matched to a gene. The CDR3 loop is CASRNSGTLPGREQFF. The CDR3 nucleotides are TGTGCCAGCAGGAATAGCGGGACTCTTCCCGGTCGTGAGCAGTTCTTC.

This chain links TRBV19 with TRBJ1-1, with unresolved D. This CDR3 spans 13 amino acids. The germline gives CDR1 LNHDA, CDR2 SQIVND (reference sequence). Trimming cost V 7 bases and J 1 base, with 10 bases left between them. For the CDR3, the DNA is TGTGCCAGTAACACTGAGGAGAACACTGAAGCTTTCTTT. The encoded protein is CASNTEENTEAFF.

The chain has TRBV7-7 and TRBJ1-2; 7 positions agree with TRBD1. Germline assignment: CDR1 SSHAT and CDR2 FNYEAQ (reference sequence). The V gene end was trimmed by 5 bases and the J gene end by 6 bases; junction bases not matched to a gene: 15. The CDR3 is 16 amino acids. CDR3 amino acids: CASSIRDRPDVDGYTF. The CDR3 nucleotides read TGTGCCAGCAGCATCCGGGACAGACCCGACGTCGATGGCTACACCTTC. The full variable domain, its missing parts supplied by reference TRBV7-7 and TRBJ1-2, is GAGVSQSPRYKVTKRGQDVTLRCDPISSHATLYWYQQALGQGPEFLTYFNYEAQPDKSGLPSDRFSAERPEGSISTLTIQRTEQRDSAMYRCASSIRDRPDVDGYTFGSGTRLTVV.

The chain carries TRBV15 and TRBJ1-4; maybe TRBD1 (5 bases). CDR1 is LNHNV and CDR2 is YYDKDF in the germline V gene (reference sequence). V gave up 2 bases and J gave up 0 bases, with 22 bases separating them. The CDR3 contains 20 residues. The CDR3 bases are TGTGCCACCAGCAGACCCGACAGACTCGAGACTACTGCAACTAATGAAAAACTGTTTTTT. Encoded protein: CATSRPDRLETTATNEKLFF.

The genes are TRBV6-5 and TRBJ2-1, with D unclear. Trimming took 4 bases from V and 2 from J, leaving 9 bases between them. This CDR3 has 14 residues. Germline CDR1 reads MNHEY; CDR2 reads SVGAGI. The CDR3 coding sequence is TGTGCCAGCAGTTTGAGGACGGCCTACAATGAGCAGTTCTTC. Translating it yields CASSLRTAYNEQFF.

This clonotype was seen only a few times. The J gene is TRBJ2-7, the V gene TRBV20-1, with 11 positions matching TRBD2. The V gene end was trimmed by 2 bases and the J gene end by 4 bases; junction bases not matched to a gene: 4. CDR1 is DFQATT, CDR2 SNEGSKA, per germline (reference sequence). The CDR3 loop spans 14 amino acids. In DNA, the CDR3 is TGCAGTGCTAGATCGACTAGCGGGAAATACGAGCAGTACTTC. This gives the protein CSARSTSGKYEQYF.

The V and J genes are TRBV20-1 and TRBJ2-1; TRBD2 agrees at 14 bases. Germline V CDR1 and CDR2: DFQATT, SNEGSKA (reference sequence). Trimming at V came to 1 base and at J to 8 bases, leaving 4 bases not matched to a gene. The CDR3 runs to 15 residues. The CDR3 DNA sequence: TGCAGTGCTAGAGGCCAGGGACTAGCGGGAGATGAGCAGTTCTTC. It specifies CSARGQGLAGDEQFF.

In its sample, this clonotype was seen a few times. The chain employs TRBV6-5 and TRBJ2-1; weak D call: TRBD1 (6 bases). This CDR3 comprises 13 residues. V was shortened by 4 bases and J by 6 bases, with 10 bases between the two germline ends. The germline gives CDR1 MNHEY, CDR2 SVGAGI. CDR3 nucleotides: TGTGCCAGCAGTTCGCAGGGGATCAATGAGCAGTTCTTC. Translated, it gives CASSSQGINEQFF.

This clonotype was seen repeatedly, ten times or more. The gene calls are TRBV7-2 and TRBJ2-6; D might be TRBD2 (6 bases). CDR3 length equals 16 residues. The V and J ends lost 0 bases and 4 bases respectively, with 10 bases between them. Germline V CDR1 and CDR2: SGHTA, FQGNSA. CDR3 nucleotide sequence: TGTGCCAGCAGCTTAGCGCGGGGAACCGGGGCCAACGTCCTGACTTTC. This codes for CASSLARGTGANVLTF.

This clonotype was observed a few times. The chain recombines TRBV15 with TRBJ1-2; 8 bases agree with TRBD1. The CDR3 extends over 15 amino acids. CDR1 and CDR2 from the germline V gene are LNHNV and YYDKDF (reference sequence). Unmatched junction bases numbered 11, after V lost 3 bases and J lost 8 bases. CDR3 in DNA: TGTGCCACCAGCAGGGACAGGGAAATTTGGGGAGGCTACACCTTC. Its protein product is CATSRDREIWGGYTF.

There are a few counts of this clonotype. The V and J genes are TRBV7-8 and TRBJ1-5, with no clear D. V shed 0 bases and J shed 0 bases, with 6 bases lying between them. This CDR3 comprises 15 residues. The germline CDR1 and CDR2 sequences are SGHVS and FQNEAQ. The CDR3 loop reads CASSLADGSNQPQHF. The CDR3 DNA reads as TGTGCCAGCAGCTTAGCAGACGGTAGCAATCAGCCCCAGCATTTT. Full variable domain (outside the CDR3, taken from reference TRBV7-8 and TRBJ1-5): GAGVSQSPRYKVAKRGQDVALRCDPISGHVSLFWYQQALGQGPEFLTYFQNEAQLDKSGLPSDRFFAERPEGSVSTLKIQRTQQEDSAVYLCASSLADGSNQPQHFGDGTRLSIL.

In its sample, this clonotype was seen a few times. In DNA form, the CDR3 reads TGTGCCAGCAGTCCGCGAGCGGGAGGGGCCTACGAGCAGTACTTC. It is translated as CASSPRAGGAYEQYF. The V call is TRBV27, the J call TRBJ2-7; TRBD2 matches at 10 bases. J was trimmed by 2 bases and V by 5 bases; bases with no gene match: 6. This CDR3 has 15 amino acids. Germline CDR1 and CDR2: MNHEY and SMNVEV (reference sequence).

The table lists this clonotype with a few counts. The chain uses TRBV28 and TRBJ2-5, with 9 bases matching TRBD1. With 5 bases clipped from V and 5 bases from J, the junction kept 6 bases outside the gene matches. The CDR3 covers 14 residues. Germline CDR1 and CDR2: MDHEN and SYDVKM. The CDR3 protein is CASSPRDRDETQYF. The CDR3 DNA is TGTGCCAGCAGTCCCCGGGACAGGGATGAGACCCAGTACTTC.

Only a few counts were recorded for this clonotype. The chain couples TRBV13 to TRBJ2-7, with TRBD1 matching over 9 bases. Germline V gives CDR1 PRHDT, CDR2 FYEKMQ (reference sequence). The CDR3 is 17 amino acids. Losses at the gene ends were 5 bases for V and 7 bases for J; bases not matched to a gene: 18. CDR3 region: CASSKTSRDREVREQYF. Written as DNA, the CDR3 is TGTGCCAGCAGCAAAACGTCCCGGGACAGGGAGGTGAGGGAGCAGTACTTC.

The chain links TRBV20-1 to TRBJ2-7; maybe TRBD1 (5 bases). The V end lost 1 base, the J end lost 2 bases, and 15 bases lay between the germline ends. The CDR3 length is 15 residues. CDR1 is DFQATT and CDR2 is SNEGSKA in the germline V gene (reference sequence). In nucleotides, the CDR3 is TGCAGTGCTAGAGGTCCGGTAAAGGGGCCCTACGAGCAGTACTTC. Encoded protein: CSARGPVKGPYEQYF.

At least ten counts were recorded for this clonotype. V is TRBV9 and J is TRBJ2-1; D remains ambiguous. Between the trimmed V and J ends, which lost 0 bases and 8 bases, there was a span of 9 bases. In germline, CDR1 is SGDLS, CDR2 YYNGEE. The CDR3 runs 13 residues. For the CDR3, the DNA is TGTGCCAGCAGCGTAGTTGTGGGTGATGAGCAGTTCTTC. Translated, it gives CASSVVVGDEQFF.

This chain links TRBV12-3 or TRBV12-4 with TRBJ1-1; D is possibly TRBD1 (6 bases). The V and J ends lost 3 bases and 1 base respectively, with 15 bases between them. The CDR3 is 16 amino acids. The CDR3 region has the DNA TGTGCCAGCAGTTTGAGGGGGTGGCGAGGGAACACTGAAGCTTTCTTT. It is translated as CASSLRGWRGNTEAFF.

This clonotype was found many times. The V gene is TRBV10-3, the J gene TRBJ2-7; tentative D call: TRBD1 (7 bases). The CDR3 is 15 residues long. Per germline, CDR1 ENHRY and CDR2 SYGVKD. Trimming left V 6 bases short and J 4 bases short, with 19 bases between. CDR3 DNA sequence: TGTGCCATCAGCAGAGGTGGAGGGGGCAGTTACGAGCAGTACTTC. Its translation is CAISRGGGGSYEQYF.

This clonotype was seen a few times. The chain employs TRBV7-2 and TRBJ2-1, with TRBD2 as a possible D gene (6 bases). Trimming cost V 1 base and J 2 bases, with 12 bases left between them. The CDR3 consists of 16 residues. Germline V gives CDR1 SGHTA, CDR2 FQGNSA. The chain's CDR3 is CASSLDGWGAYNEQFF. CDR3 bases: TGTGCCAGCAGCTTAGATGGGTGGGGGGCCTACAATGAGCAGTTCTTC.

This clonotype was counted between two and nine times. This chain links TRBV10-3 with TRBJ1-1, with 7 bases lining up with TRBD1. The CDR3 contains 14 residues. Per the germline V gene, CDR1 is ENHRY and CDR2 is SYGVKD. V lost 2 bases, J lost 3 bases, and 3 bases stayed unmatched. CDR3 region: CAISEGQADTEAFF. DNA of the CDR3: TGTGCCATCAGTGAGGGACAGGCGGACACTGAAGCTTTCTTT.

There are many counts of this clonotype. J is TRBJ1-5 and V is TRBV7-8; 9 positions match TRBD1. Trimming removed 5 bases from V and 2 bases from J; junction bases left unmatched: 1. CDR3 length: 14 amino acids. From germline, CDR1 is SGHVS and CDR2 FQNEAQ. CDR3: CASSGDRGNQPQHF. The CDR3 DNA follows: TGTGCCAGCAGCGGGGACAGGGGCAATCAGCCCCAGCATTTT.